A selection of T cell receptor beta chains follows, all from one sample in a study of OX40 agonist ivuxolimab in advanced cancers. Profiled with immunoSEQ multiplex PCR; TCRdb holds only in-frame clones, not every one. The top ten clones hold under 5% of a sample with about 55,000 clones, around four fifths of them seen once. The sequencing here drew on CD4+ or CD8+ T cells sorted from blood, taken in a trial of the OX40 agonist ivuxolimab. The receptors were gathered from an adult with an advanced solid tumor such as melanoma, head and neck, liver or kidney cancer. Both conserved end residues are part of each CDR3. The D gene is left open where the match is weak. For some rows the clone size is stated as once, few or many, or as a class when expanded; others skip it.

TRBJ1-2	TRBV28	TRBD1	.	TGTGCCAGCAGTTTGATTGACAGGGGGCTGCGGGGCTACACCTTC	CASSLIDRGLRGYTF
TRBJ2-7	TRBV10-3	.	.	TGTGCCATCAGTGAGTCCCCCGCTAGGGGCGAGCAGTACTTC	CAISESPARGEQYF
TRBJ1-5	TRBV7-2	.	.	TGTGCCAGCAGCCCCCATGGTGGGGACCCCCTAAATCAGCCCCAGCATTTT	CASSPHGGDPLNQPQHF
TRBJ2-6	TRBV2	.	.	TGTGCCAGCAGTGATTGGGGAACTGGGGCCAACGTCCTGACTTTC	CASSDWGTGANVLTF
TRBJ2-1	TRBV9	.	.	TGTGCCAGCAGCGTAGGTGGGGGAAGCTACAATGAGCAGTTCTTC	CASSVGGGSYNEQFF
TRBJ2-5	TRBV18	.	once	TGTGCCAGCTCACCAGGTTACGGGGGCCGCCAAGGGGAGACCCAGTACTTC	CASSPGYGGRQGETQYF
TRBJ2-1	TRBV28	TRBD2	.	TGTGCCAGCAGCGACGAAAAGGCTATCCGGGGGGATGAGCAGTTCTTC	CASSDEKAIRGDEQFF
TRBJ2-3	TRBV7-2	.	once	TGTGCCAGCAGCTTAGTTTTCCCAAGCACAGATACGCAGTATTTT	CASSLVFPSTDTQYF
TRBJ1-3	TRBV11-1	.	.	TGTGCCAGCAGCATACCCCCAGGAAACACCATATATTTT	CASSIPPGNTIYF
TRBJ1-2	TRBV7-9	TRBD1	few	TGTGCCAGCAGCCGTACCGCCCAGGGGGCAGTTGGCTACACCTTC	CASSRTAQGAVGYTF
TRBJ2-1	TRBV7-2	TRBD2	.	TGTGCCAGCAGCCTCCAGGGGACTAGCGGGAATGAGCAGTTCTTC	CASSLQGTSGNEQFF
TRBJ1-5	TRBV6-5	.	once	TGTGCCAGCAGCCCGGTCAGGGGACTCAATCAGCCCCAGCATTTT	CASSPVRGLNQPQHF
TRBJ2-7	TRBV11-1	TRBD2	.	TGTGCCAGCAGCTTAGGGGAGGGCGCCTACGAGCAGTACTTC	CASSLGEGAYEQYF
TRBJ2-1	TRBV2	.	.	TGTGCCAGCAGTGAGGAGGGGAATGAGCAGTTCTTC	CASSEEGNEQFF
TRBJ1-4	TRBV29-1	.	.	TGCAGCGTTGGTACACAAGCTAATGAAAAACTGTTTTTT	CSVGTQANEKLFF
TRBJ1-1	TRBV7-2	.	.	TGTGCCAGCAGCTTAGTGGATGGACAGTTTAACACTGAAGCTTTCTTT	CASSLVDGQFNTEAFF
TRBJ2-1	TRBV7-2	.	.	TGTGCCAGCAGCTTAGTTTCCCCCTACAACTGGACACCCAATGAGCAGTTCTTC	CASSLVSPYNWTPNEQFF
TRBJ1-2	TRBV18	TRBD1	.	TGTGCCAGCTCACCTACAGGGGTCGCTAACTATGGCTACACCTTC	CASSPTGVANYGYTF